A single sample is the source of the 29 T cell receptor beta chains below, sequenced in a study of CD8 T cells in ankylosing spondylitis (dated by TCRdb to 2015 to 2018). The protocol used for the library was 5' RACE. The listed sequencing device is Illumina HiSeq 2500. In TCRdb, the public reads were trimmed at Q25 with fastp and aligned with MiXCR, with productive beta chains retained. Each record represents a unique CDR3 protein, reported with the most common genes and DNA among its rows. The sample contains some 240,000 distinct CDR3 sequences, roughly 18% of them found a single time. The ten largest account for around 30% of the sample. The sample taken for sequencing was blood, either unsorted or a sorted T cell fraction (not recorded which). These receptors came from a male donor with ankylosing spondylitis or in good health (not recorded which).

This clonotype was observed a handful of times. The chain links TRBV27 to TRBJ1-2; no clear D gene. CDR3 size: 13 residues. The V end was cut by 1 base, the J end by 8 bases, with 11 bases between. Germline assignment: CDR1 MNHEY and CDR2 SMNVEV (reference sequence). The CDR3 DNA sequence: TGTGCCAGCAGTTTATTCGGAGTCGGGGGCTACACCTTC. Amino acid sequence: CASSLFGVGGYTF.

This clonotype was seen many times. This chain uses TRBV24-1 with TRBJ2-1; 13 nucleotides align to TRBD2. The germline CDR1 and CDR2 sequences are KGHDR and SFDVKD. The CDR3 extends over 17 amino acids. Losses at the gene ends were 3 bases for V and 8 bases for J; bases not matched to a gene: 9. CDR3 amino acids: CATSDRTSGSLVDEQFF. The CDR3 DNA follows: TGTGCCACCAGTGATCGGACTAGCGGGAGCTTAGTCGATGAGCAGTTCTTC.

The chain carries TRBV6-1 and TRBJ2-7; 11 bases align to TRBD1. The germline V gene has CDR1 MNHNS and CDR2 SASEGT. This CDR3 has 14 amino acids. Trimming cost V 8 bases and J 7 bases; bases outside gene matches: 10. CDR3 amino acids: CASERTGGVGEQYF. The DNA for the CDR3 is TGTGCCAGCGAACGGACAGGGGGCGTCGGGGAGCAGTACTTC.

The J gene is TRBJ2-1, the V gene TRBV3-1; 8 bases align to TRBD2. CDR1 LGHDT and CDR2 YNNKEL come from the germline V gene (reference sequence). J lost 3 bases, V lost 1 base, and 5 bases had no gene match. The CDR3 is 16 amino acids. In DNA form, the CDR3 reads TGTGCCAGCAGCCAAGCAGGACTAGCCTTCTACAATGAGCAGTTCTTC. It codes for CASSQAGLAFYNEQFF.

The rearrangement joins TRBV27 to TRBJ2-1; a weak D match, TRBD1 (6 bases). V was shortened by 9 bases and J by 7 bases, with 22 bases between the two germline ends. Germline loops: CDR1 MNHEY, CDR2 SMNVEV (reference sequence). The length of the CDR3 is 15 residues. The CDR3 reads CASKTYPHRVNEQFF. The CDR3 nucleotides read TGTGCCAGTAAGACCTATCCCCACAGGGTTAATGAGCAGTTCTTC.

The V call is TRBV4-3, the J call TRBJ2-7, with 12 bases identical to TRBD1. The CDR3 consists of 17 residues. CDR1 LGHNA and CDR2 YSLEER come from the germline V gene. The V segment lost 0 bases and the J segment 3 bases; nucleotides outside the gene matches: 6. The DNA for the CDR3 is TGCGCCAGCAGCCAAGATCGGGGGACAGGGGGCTACTACGAGCAGTACTTC. This encodes CASSQDRGTGGYYEQYF.

Many counts were recorded for this clonotype. The J gene is TRBJ2-7, the V gene TRBV20-1; D remains ambiguous. Trimming took 5 bases from V and 6 from J, leaving 17 bases between them. Per germline, CDR1 DFQATT and CDR2 SNEGSKA (reference sequence). The CDR3 consists of 13 residues. CDR3 in amino acids: CSARSKDGFEQYF. CDR3 DNA sequence: TGCAGTGCTCGCTCTAAAGATGGGTTCGAGCAGTACTTC.

This clonotype was observed many times. The chain carries TRBV5-5 and TRBJ2-2; possibly TRBD2 for D (6 bases). Germline assignment: CDR1 SGHKS and CDR2 YYEKEE (reference sequence). This CDR3 contains 16 residues. V lost 5 bases and J 1 base, leaving 15 bases between the germline ends. CDR3 nucleotides: TGTGCCAGCAGTTCTTTGGGAGCGGGGAACACCGGGGAGCTGTTTTTT. It yields the protein CASSSLGAGNTGELFF. The whole variable domain, remainder taken from reference TRBV5-5 and TRBJ2-2, is DAGVTQSPTHLIKTRGQQVTLRCSPISGHKSVSWYQQVLGQGPQFIFQYYEKEERGRGNFPDRFSARQFPNYSSELNVNALLLGDSALYLCASSSLGAGNTGELFFGEGSRLTVL.

This clonotype was seen more than once but under ten times. This chain links TRBV6-1 with TRBJ2-7, with TRBD1 matching over 9 bases. Trimming at V came to 5 bases and at J to 3 bases, leaving 8 bases not matched to a gene. The germline V gene encodes CDR1 MNHNS and CDR2 SASEGT. The CDR3 totals 15 residues. The CDR3 bases are TGTGCCAGCAGTACCCCCCGGACAGGGGTCTACGAGCAGTACTTC. It yields the protein CASSTPRTGVYEQYF.

This chain joins TRBV10-3 and TRBJ2-1; 8 bases are a match to TRBD2. Germline CDR1 ENHRY, CDR2 SYGVKD. After removal of 6 bases from V and 8 bases from J, the junction contained 9 bases not matched to a gene. The CDR3 totals 14 residues. CDR3 residues: CAISTGGPGDEQFF. CDR3 bases: TGTGCCATCAGCACGGGAGGGCCGGGGGATGAGCAGTTCTTC.

This clonotype was detected a few times. The J gene is TRBJ2-5, the V gene TRBV4-2; D not resolved. Germline-derived CDR1 and CDR2 are LGHNA and YNFKEQ. The CDR3 is 13 amino acids. Trimming took off 0 bases at V and 3 bases at J, with 5 bases between the two ends. The CDR3 protein is CASSQDWEETQYF. CDR3 bases: TGTGCCAGCAGCCAAGATTGGGAAGAGACCCAGTACTTC.

The chain uses TRBV20-1 and TRBJ2-7, with 7 nucleotides matching TRBD2. Unmatched junction bases numbered 9, after V lost 5 bases and J lost 2 bases. Germline V lookup: CDR1 DFQATT, CDR2 SNEGSKA (reference sequence). CDR3 length: 14 amino acids. The CDR3 nucleotides are TGCAGTGCTCGCCCACGGGACTATACCTACGAGCAGTACTTC. This gives the protein CSARPRDYTYEQYF.

A few counts support this clonotype. The J gene is TRBJ2-7, the V gene TRBV24-1; 8 bases are shared with TRBD1. Germline trimming cut 10 bases from V and 3 bases from J; bases unmatched to any gene: 4. Per germline, CDR1 KGHDR and CDR2 SFDVKD. There are 12 residues in the CDR3. The CDR3 bases are TGTGCCACGGGGACAGGTGACTACGAGCAGTACTTC. It specifies CATGTGDYEQYF.

The table lists this clonotype with a few counts. The V call is TRBV29-1, the J call TRBJ2-5; 7 nucleotides line up with TRBD2. Germline lookup yields CDR1 SQVTM and CDR2 ANQGSEA. J gave up 5 bases and V 4 bases, and 7 bases lay outside the gene matches. The CDR3 totals 13 residues. Written as DNA, the CDR3 is TGCAGCGTTGTATTGGGTAGCGGGGAGACCCAGTACTTC. Encoded protein: CSVVLGSGETQYF.

This clonotype was detected only a few times. V and J are TRBV3-1 and TRBJ2-7, with D unclear. V was trimmed by 3 bases and J by 4 bases, leaving 7 bases between them. CDR1 LGHDT and CDR2 YNNKEL come from the germline V gene (reference sequence). This CDR3 is built from 12 residues. The DNA for the CDR3 is TGTGCCAGCAGCCAGGAGTCATACGAGCAGTACTTC. It translates to CASSQESYEQYF.

The V and J genes are TRBV29-1 and TRBJ2-7; TRBD1 matches 7 bases. J was trimmed by 0 bases and V by 6 bases; bases with no gene match: 5. Per the germline V gene, CDR1 is SQVTM and CDR2 is ANQGSEA. This CDR3 has 13 amino acids. The CDR3 DNA follows: TGCAGCGTGCTGACAGGGCACTCCTACGAGCAGTACTTC. This translates into CSVLTGHSYEQYF.

This clonotype was found many times. The V gene is TRBV24-1, the J gene TRBJ2-3; D might be TRBD2 (6 bases). V lost 4 bases, J lost 5 bases, and 12 bases lay in between. Germline V gene lookup returns CDR1 KGHDR and CDR2 SFDVKD. CDR3 length: 14 amino acids. CDR3 coding DNA: TGTGCCACCAGTGACCCAACGGAGGGAGATACGCAGTATTTT. Protein product: CATSDPTEGDTQYF.

This clonotype occurred a few times. The chain employs TRBV12-3 or TRBV12-4 and TRBJ2-1, with D possibly matching TRBD2 (6 bases). Trimming pared 2 bases from V and 4 bases from J, leaving 6 bases between. The CDR3 contains 13 residues. Written as DNA, the CDR3 is TGTGCCAGCAGTTTACTAGCGTACAATGAGCAGTTCTTC. This encodes CASSLLAYNEQFF.

The chain combines TRBV28 with TRBJ2-3, with D uncertain. Germline CDR1 and CDR2: MDHEN and SYDVKM. The CDR3 contains 15 residues. V lost 3 bases and J lost 0, with 10 bases in between. The CDR3 nucleotides read TGTGCCAGCAGTTTGTGGCACGCTAGCACAGATACGCAGTATTTT. This translates into CASSLWHASTDTQYF.

Many counts were recorded for this clonotype. CDR3 amino acids: CASSLGTRYEQFF. CDR3 coding DNA: TGTGCCAGCAGCTTAGGTACAAGGTACGAGCAGTTCTTC. V is TRBV7-6 and J is TRBJ2-1; the D is unclear. Germline CDR1 reads SGHVS; CDR2 reads FNYEAQ. The CDR3 totals 13 residues. V dropped 1 base and J dropped 10 bases, with 11 bases sitting between them.

This CDR3 is CASTGNRPAYEQYF. CDR3 in DNA: TGTGCCAGCACCGGTAACAGGCCGGCCTACGAGCAGTACTTC. The chain links TRBV28 to TRBJ2-7, with D perhaps TRBD1 (5 bases). In germline, CDR1 is MDHEN, CDR2 SYDVKM. V lost 7 bases and J 2 bases, leaving 15 bases between the germline ends. The CDR3 is made up of 14 amino acids. The whole variable domain, filled in from reference TRBV28 and TRBJ2-7, reads DVKVTQSSRYLVKRTGEKVFLECVQDMDHENMFWYRQDPGLGLRLIYFSYDVKMKEKGDIPEGYSVSREKKERFSLILESASTNQTSMYLCASTGNRPAYEQYFGPGTRLTVT.

The sample holds a few counts of this clonotype. The chain combines TRBV25-1 with TRBJ2-7; D is undetermined. Germline loops: CDR1 MGHDK, CDR2 SYGVNS. Trimming shortened V by 6 bases and J by 0 bases, and 9 bases separated the two germline ends. The CDR3 is 13 residues long. CDR3 DNA: TGTGCCAGCAGGGGATCTCCCTCCTACGAGCAGTACTTC. Its translation is CASRGSPSYEQYF.

This sequence joins TRBV6-4 and TRBJ2-2, with D hard to call. CDR3 length: 15 residues. The germline gives CDR1 MRHNA, CDR2 SNTAGT. V was pared by 0 bases and J by 0 bases, with 5 bases between. CDR3 sequence (DNA): TGTGCCAGCAGTGACTCTAGCACGAACACCGGGGAGCTGTTTTTT. As protein: CASSDSSTNTGELFF.

The genes are TRBV15 and TRBJ1-5; maybe TRBD1 (5 bases). Germline CDR1 is LNHNV and CDR2 is YYDKDF (reference sequence). V lost 0 bases and J lost 6, with 12 bases in between. CDR3 size: 15 residues. The CDR3 DNA sequence: TGTGCCACCAGCAGAGATATGGGGGTCACTCAGCCCCAGCATTTT. Translating it yields CATSRDMGVTQPQHF.

This clonotype was detected only a few times. V and J are TRBV6-5 and TRBJ2-3, with 10 positions matching TRBD2. CDR1 is MNHEY, CDR2 SVGAGI, per germline. The CDR3 has 17 residues. J lost 4 bases, V lost 0 bases, and 7 bases had no gene match. CDR3 loop: CASSYSKLAGVADTQYF. In DNA form, the CDR3 reads TGTGCCAGCAGTTACTCGAAGCTAGCGGGAGTGGCAGATACGCAGTATTTT.

J is TRBJ1-5 and V is TRBV28; 8 bases fit TRBD1. The germline V gene encodes CDR1 MDHEN and CDR2 SYDVKM. CDR3 length: 15 residues. Unmatched junction bases numbered 7, after V lost 6 bases and J lost 3 bases. The CDR3, as DNA: TGTGCCAGCAGACCGGGACAGGTCCTCAATCAGCCCCAGCATTTT. Translating it yields CASRPGQVLNQPQHF.

The chain recombines TRBV6-6 with TRBJ1-1, with no clear D. CDR1 MNHNY and CDR2 SVGAGI come from the germline V gene (reference sequence). V was cut by 6 bases and J by 2 bases, with 4 bases left in between. This CDR3 has 11 amino acids. CDR3 bases: TGTGCCAGCAGAACTAACACTGAAGCTTTCTTT. Its translation: CASRTNTEAFF.

The chain links TRBV27 to TRBJ2-1; 12 bases align to TRBD2. The ends lost 0 bases at V and 2 bases at J; junction bases unmatched: 8. The CDR3 length is 19 residues. Germline assignment: CDR1 MNHEY and CDR2 SMNVEV (reference sequence). The CDR3 DNA is TGTGCCAGCAGTTTATCATCACTAGCGGGAGGAGGGGCCTACAATGAGCAGTTCTTC. Translation: CASSLSSLAGGGAYNEQFF.

Only a few counts were recorded for this clonotype. The chain couples TRBV27 to TRBJ2-3; tentatively, D is TRBD2 (6 bases). Germline CDR1 is MNHEY and CDR2 is SMNVEV (reference sequence). The CDR3 is made up of 14 amino acids. Trimming pared 3 bases from V and 6 bases from J, leaving 13 bases between. This CDR3 is CASSFSGVVDTQYF. CDR3 in DNA: TGTGCCAGCAGTTTTTCGGGAGTGGTGGATACGCAGTATTTT.